Given below is one T cell receptor beta chain in context. What it binds is unknown. This specimen belongs to a study of cytomegalovirus exposure and HLA in healthy donors. Study-wide results and caveats: In all likelihood, a cluster of highly shared sequence variants was a sequencing artifact.

With 60 Vbeta and 13 Jbeta primers, the PCR was carried out. As processed by the authors: Some 80 million unique TCR beta chains, roughly 10 million shared, were counted in a later analysis. The data were produced by immunoSEQ multiplex PCR, yet TCRdb's version contains in-frame clones alone and is incomplete. V and J calls and clone size are those listed in that table; D and trimming were worked out from the DNA. The sample has over 100,000 clones, about four fifths seen once. The CDR3 is 16 residues long. The V gene end was trimmed by 4 bases and the J gene end by 3 bases; junction bases not matched to a gene: 9. Germline CDR1 reads MDHEN; CDR2 reads SYDVKM.

Sequencing was performed on PBMCs. The source of this sequence is a man in his thirties or forties in good health and CMV-seronegative. The V call is TRBV28, the J call TRBJ1-2, with 9 bases aligning to TRBD1. CDR3 sequence: CASSSSGTGWDYGYTF. The CDR3 coding sequence is TGTGCCAGCAGTTCCTCCGGGACAGGGTGGGACTATGGCTACACCTTC.